This T cell receptor (beta chain) stems from a study of Ad26.COV2.S vaccination and SARS-CoV-2 variants. Study context: Recipients of Ad26.COV2.S got it intramuscularly, once or twice 56 days apart.

Study-level results: Spike-specific TCR breadth was greater after Ad26.COV2.S than placebo. Measurements of TCR breadth and depth may have given underestimates of the total T cell responses.

The germline CDR1 and CDR2 sequences are SEHNR and FQNEAQ (reference sequence). V shed 4 bases and J 6 bases; nucleotides not matched to a gene: 6. This CDR3 contains 15 residues. As regards this clone: Antigen specificity is unknown. The sample has other DNA sequences that encode this CDR3 too.

The protocol was immunoSEQ multiplex PCR, while the TCRdb copy is restricted to in-frame clones and leaves out a portion. The table records more than 400,000 clones, around 92% of them present only once. This sample's treatment: some 19 received Ad26.COV2.S at low or high dose, single or two shots; about 5 received placebo; per-sample allocation not given. All samples were drawn on day 63, counting from the first vaccine or placebo injection. This sequence was found in a person between 18 and 60 years old who received the Ad26.COV2.S COVID-19 vaccine or a placebo. This chain uses TRBV7-9 with TRBJ2-1, with 10 bases identical to TRBD2. The sample consisted of peripheral blood, taken in a trial of Ad26.COV2.S vaccine versus placebo. CDR3 DNA: TGTGCCAGCAGCTCCAGCGGGGGGGCTAGCAATGAGCAGTTCTTC. This codes for CASSSSGGASNEQFF.